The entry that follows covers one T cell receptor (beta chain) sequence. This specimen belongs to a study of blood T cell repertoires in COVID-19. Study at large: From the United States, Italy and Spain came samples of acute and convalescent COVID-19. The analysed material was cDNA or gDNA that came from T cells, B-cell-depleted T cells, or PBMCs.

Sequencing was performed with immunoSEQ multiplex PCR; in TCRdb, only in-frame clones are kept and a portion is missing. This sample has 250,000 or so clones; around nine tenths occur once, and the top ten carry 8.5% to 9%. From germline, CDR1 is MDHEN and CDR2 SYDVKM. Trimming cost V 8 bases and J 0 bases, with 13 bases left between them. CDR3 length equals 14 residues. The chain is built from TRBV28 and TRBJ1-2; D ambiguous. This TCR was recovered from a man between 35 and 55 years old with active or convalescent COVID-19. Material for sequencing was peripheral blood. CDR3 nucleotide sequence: TGTGCCAGCGTCCTCTATGGAGCTAACTATGGCTACACCTTC. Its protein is CASVLYGANYGYTF.